This T cell receptor beta chain came from a study of Graves' ophthalmopathy and Graves' hyperthyroidism. About the research overall: Ahead of any treatment, peripheral blood was obtained at the initial diagnosis.

This clonotype was detected many times. As the template, RNA transcripts were used to amplify TCR beta CDR3 regions. HTBI primers were used in a first-round RT-PCR, which preceded a second-round multiplex PCR. TCRdb reprocessed the multiplex PCR reads with MiXCR, giving one entry per CDR3 protein. This sample yields around 400,000 distinct CDR3 sequences, of which roughly 21% are seen a single time; approximately 3% belongs to the top ten. The sample comprised peripheral blood. The sequence was collected from a woman aged 18-29 years with stable Graves' hyperthyroidism.

This chain's CDR3 is CASSQTVESYTF. The CDR3 bases are TGTGCCAGCAGCCAGACAGTGGAAAGCTACACCTTC. V usage is TRBV28 and J usage is TRBJ1-2, with D perhaps TRBD1 (5 bases). From germline, CDR1 is MDHEN and CDR2 SYDVKM. CDR3 length equals 12 residues. V was clipped by 6 bases and J by 9 bases, with 14 bases between them.